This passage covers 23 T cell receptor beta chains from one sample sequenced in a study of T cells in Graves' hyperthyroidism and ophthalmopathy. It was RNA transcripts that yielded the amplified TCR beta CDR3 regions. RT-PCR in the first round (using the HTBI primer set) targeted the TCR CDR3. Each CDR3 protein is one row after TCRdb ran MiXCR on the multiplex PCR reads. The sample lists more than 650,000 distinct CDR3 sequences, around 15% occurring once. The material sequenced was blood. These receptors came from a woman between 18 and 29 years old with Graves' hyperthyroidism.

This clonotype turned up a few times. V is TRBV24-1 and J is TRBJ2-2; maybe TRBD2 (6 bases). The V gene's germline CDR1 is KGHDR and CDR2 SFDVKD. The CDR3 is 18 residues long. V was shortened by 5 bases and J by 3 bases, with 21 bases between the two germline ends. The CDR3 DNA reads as TGTGCCACCAGTGGACTATTTGGGGGTCGCGGGGACACCGGGGAGCTGTTTTTT. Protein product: CATSGLFGGRGDTGELFF.

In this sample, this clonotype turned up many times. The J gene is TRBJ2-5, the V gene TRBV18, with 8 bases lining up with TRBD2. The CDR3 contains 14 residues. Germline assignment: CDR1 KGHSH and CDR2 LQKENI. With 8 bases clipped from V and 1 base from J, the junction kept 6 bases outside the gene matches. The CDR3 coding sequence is TGTGCCAGCAGCCCCGGACTAGCCCAAGAGACCCAGTACTTC. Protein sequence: CASSPGLAQETQYF.

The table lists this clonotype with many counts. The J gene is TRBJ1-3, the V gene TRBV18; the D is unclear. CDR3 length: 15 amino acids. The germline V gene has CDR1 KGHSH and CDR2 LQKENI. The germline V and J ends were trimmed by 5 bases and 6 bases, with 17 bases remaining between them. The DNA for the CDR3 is TGTGCCAGCTCATCGACCGTCGGAAGACAAAACACCATATATTTT. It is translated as CASSSTVGRQNTIYF.

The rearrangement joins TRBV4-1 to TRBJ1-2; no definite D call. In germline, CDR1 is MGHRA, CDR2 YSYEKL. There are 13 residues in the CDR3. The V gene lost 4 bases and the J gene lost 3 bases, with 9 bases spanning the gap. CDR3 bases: TGCGCCAGCAGCCGGACCCCGGACTATGGCTACACCTTC. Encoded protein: CASSRTPDYGYTF.

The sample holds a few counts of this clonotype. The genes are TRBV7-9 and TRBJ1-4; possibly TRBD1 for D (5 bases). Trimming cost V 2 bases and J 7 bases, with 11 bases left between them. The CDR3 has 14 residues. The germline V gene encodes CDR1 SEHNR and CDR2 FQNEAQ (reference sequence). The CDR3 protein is CASSLTTGIEKLFF. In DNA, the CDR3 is TGTGCCAGCAGCTTAACAACAGGCATTGAAAAACTGTTTTTT.

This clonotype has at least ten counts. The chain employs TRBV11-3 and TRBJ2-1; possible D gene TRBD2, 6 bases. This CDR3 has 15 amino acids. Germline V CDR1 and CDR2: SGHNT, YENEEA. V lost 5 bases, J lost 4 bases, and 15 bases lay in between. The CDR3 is CASSPRTKAYNEQFF. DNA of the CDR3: TGTGCCAGCAGCCCGCGGACTAAGGCTTACAATGAGCAGTTCTTC.

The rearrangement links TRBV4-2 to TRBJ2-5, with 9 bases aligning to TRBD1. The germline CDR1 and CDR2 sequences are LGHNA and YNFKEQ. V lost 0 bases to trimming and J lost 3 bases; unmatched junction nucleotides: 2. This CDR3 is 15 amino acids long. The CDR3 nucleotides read TGTGCCAGCAGCCAAGATGGGACAGGGAAAGAGACCCAGTACTTC. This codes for CASSQDGTGKETQYF.

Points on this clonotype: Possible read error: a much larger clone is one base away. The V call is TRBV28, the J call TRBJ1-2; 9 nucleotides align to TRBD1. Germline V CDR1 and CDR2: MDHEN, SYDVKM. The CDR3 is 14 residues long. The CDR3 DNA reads TGTGTCAGCAGTTTGCCCGGGACAGGGCTTGGCTACACCTTC. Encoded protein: CVSSLPGTGLGYTF.

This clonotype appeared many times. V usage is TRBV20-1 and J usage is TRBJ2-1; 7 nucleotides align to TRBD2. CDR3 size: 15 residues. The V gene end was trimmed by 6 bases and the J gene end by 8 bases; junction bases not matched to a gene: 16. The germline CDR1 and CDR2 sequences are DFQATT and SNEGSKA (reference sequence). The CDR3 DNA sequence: TGCAGTGCAAGTAGTCGGACTAGATCCGTCCATGAGCAGTTCTTC. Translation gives CSASSRTRSVHEQFF.

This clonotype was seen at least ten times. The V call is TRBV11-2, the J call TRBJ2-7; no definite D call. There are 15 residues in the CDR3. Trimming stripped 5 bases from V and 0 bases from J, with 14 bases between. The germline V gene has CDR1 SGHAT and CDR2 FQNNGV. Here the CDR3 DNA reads TGTGCCAGCAGCGATGGGCCAGCAAGCTCCTACGAGCAGTACTTC. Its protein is CASSDGPASSYEQYF.

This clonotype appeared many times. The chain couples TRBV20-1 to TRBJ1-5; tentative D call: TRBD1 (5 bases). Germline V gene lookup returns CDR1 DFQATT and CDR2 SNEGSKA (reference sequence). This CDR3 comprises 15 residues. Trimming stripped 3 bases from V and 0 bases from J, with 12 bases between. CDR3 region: CSASRQILSNQPQHF. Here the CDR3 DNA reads TGCAGTGCTAGCCGACAGATTCTTAGCAATCAGCCCCAGCATTTT.

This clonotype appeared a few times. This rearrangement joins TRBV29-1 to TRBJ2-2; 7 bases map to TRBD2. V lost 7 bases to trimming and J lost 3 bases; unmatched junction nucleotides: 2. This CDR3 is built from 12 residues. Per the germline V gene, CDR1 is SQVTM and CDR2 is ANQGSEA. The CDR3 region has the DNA TGCAGCGGGGAGGGGCACACCGGGGAGCTGTTTTTT. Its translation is CSGEGHTGELFF.

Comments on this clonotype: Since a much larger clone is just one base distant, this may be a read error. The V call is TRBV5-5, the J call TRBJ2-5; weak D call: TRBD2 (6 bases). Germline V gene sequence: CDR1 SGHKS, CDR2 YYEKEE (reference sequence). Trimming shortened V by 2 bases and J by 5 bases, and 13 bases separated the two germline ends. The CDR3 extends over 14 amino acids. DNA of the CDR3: TGTGCCAGCAGCTTTGCGGGGAGGTTGGAGACCCAGTACTTC. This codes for CASSFAGRLETQYF.

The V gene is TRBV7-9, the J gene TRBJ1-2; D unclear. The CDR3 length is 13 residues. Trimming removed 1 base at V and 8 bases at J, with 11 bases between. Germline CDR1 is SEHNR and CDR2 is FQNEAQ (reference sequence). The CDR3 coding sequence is TGTGCCAGCAGCTTAGTTTCGGGGAGAGGCTACACCTTC. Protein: CASSLVSGRGYTF.

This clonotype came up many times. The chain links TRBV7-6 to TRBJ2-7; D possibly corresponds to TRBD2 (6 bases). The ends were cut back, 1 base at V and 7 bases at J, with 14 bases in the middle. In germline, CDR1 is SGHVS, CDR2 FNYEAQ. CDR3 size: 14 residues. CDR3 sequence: CASSLEVGGMEQYF. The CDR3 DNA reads TGTGCCAGCAGCTTAGAGGTCGGCGGGATGGAGCAGTACTTC.

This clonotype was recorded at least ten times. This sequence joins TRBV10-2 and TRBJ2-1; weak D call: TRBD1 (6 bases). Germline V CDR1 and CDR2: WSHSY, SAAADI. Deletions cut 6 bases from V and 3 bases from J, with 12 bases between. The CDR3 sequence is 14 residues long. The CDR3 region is CASRRDNRYNEQFF. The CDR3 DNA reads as TGCGCCAGCAGAAGGGACAATCGCTACAATGAGCAGTTCTTC.

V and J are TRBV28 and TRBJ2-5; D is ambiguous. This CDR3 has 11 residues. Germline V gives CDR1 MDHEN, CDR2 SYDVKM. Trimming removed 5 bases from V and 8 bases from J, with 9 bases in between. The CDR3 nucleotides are TGTGCCAGCAGTACCGATGTTACCCAGTACTTC. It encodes CASSTDVTQYF.

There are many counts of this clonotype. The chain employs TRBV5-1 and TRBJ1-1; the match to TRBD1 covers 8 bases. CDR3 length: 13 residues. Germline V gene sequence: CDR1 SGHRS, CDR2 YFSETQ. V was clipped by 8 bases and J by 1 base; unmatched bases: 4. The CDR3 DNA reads TGCGCCAGTCGACAGGGGAAGAACACTGAAGCTTTCTTT. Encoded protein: CASRQGKNTEAFF.

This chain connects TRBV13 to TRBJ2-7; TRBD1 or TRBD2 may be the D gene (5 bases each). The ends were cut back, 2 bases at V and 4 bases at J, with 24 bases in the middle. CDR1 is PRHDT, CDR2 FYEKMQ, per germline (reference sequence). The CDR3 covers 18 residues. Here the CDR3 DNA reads TGTGCCAGCAGCTTATTTGCTGTGGGGGACGGTTTTCTTTACGAGCAGTACTTC. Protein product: CASSLFAVGDGFLYEQYF.

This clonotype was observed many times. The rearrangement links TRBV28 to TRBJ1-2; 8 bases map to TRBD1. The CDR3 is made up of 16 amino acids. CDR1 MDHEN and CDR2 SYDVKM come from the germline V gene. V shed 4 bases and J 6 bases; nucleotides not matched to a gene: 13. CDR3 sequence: CASSSLDRGARNGYTF. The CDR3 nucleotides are TGTGCCAGCAGTTCTCTCGACAGGGGAGCCCGGAATGGCTACACCTTC.

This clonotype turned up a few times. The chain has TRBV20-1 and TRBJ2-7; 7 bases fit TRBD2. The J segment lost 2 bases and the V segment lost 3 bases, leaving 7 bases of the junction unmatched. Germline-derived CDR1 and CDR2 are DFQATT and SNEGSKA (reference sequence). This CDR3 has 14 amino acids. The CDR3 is CSARRLAAPYEQYF. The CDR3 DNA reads TGCAGTGCTAGGCGGCTAGCGGCCCCCTACGAGCAGTACTTC.

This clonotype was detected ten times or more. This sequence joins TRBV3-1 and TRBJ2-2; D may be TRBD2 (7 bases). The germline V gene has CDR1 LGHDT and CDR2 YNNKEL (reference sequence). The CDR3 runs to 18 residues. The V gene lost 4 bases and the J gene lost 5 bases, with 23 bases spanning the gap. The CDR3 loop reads CASSLTLDSGAATGELFF. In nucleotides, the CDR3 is TGTGCCAGCAGCCTCACTCTGGACAGCGGGGCGGCAACCGGGGAGCTGTTTTTT.

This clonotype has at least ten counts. The CDR3 loop reads CASSAGADEQYF. The CDR3 bases are TGTGCCAGCAGCGCAGGGGCGGACGAGCAGTACTTC. The chain recombines TRBV7-9 with TRBJ2-7; maybe TRBD1 (6 bases). The CDR3 is 12 amino acids. Trimming cost V 5 bases and J 5 bases, with 10 bases left between them. Germline assignment: CDR1 SEHNR and CDR2 FQNEAQ (reference sequence).